Detailed here is one T cell receptor beta chain. This sample is part of a study of PD-1 and CTLA-4 blockade in melanoma. The germline gives CDR1 LGHDT, CDR2 YNNKEL (reference sequence). The V and J ends lost 1 base and 5 bases respectively, with 15 bases between them. CDR3 length: 15 amino acids. Generated by immunoSEQ multiplex PCR, the TCRdb table keeps only in-frame clones and is missing some. Here the sample spans about 32,000 clones, about 88% being singletons. The chain joins TRBV3-1 (or the pseudogene TRBV3-2) to TRBJ2-7; maybe TRBD2 (6 bases). This sequence originates from a human donor with melanoma. This sample comprised CD8+ T cells from peripheral blood, obtained from a patient given anti-PD-1 treatment. The CDR3: CASSQVSGSGDEQYF. DNA for the CDR3: TGTGCCAGCAGCCAAGTCTCAGGGTCGGGGGACGAGCAGTACTTC.